A single sample is the source of the 3 T cell receptor beta chains below, sequenced in a study of graft-versus-host responses after intestinal transplantation. Processing released intraepithelial and lamina propria lymphocytes from the graft tissue. Using immunoSEQ multiplex PCR, the repertoire was profiled, and TCRdb retains in-frame clones only, with some absent. The table includes some 5,600 clones, around four fifths detected once. This specimen consisted of ileum tissue, obtained 230 to 240 days after intestinal transplant. The receptors here all came from a human patient who received an intestinal transplant, so some T cells may come from the graft donor.

The chain carries TRBV9 and TRBJ1-5; D is ambiguous. CDR1 SGDLS and CDR2 YYNGEE come from the germline V gene. The CDR3 covers 15 residues. V lost 4 bases and J 2 bases, leaving 13 bases between the germline ends. Here the CDR3 DNA reads TGTGCCAGCAGCCGCGACGGCGGGGGCAATCAGCCCCAGCATTTT. It yields the protein CASSRDGGGNQPQHF.

This chain uses TRBV2 with TRBJ1-1, with 9 bases lining up with TRBD1. V lost 5 bases, J lost 4 bases, and 8 bases stayed unmatched. CDR3 length: 15 amino acids. Germline V gives CDR1 SNHLY, CDR2 FYNNEI. CDR3 in DNA: TGTGCCAGCAGTCTCCGCGGACAGGGGCCCACTGAAGCTTTCTTT. It codes for CASSLRGQGPTEAFF.

This chain uses TRBV25-1 with TRBJ2-1; no firm D call. CDR3 length: 14 residues. Germline CDR1 is MGHDK and CDR2 is SYGVNS. V was trimmed by 3 bases and J by 10 bases, leaving 16 bases between them. CDR3 sequence: CASSDRQGIREQFF. The CDR3 nucleotides read TGTGCCAGCAGTGATCGGCAAGGGATAAGGGAGCAGTTCTTC.